This TCR beta chain comes out of a study of human T cells and chemical hapten exposure. TCRdb used MiXCR to reprocess the RACE reads, holding one entry per CDR3 protein. Seen here are 150,000 to 200,000 distinct CDR3 sequences, roughly 30% observed once, and the top ten hold just under 3%. The CDR3 is 14 amino acids. Trimming removed 3 bases at V and 1 base at J, with 9 bases between. Per the germline V gene, CDR1 is MNHEY and CDR2 is SMNVEV (reference sequence). Time point reported: pre-sensitization, week 0. Treatment denoted: therapeutic diphenylcyclopropenone sensitization with weekly scalp DPC. This chain connects TRBV27 to TRBJ1-1, with D hard to call. The sequenced sample was whole blood, obtained in connection with sensitization to the hapten diphenylcyclopropenone (DPC). This sequence originates from a woman aged 25 to 45 with alopecia areata. Some clones in this sample may be carry-over from other donors' samples. CDR3: CASSFEGENTEAFF. The CDR3, as DNA: TGTGCCAGCAGTTTTGAGGGCGAGAACACTGAAGCTTTCTTT.